The 23 T cell receptor beta chains listed next were all sequenced from one sample in a study of cytomegalovirus exposure and HLA in healthy donors. The method was immunoSEQ multiplex PCR; TCRdb's version includes in-frame clones alone and lacks a portion of them. The sample comprises about 140,000 clones, 80% to 90% of which are singletons, and less than 3% rests with the top ten. Sequenced input: PBMCs. The origin of the receptors is a man aged 18 to 30 in good health and CMV-seronegative.

The chain has TRBV4-3 and TRBJ2-7, with no clear D. Germline lookup yields CDR1 LGHNA and CDR2 YSLEER. The CDR3 has 17 residues. V was pared by 0 bases and J by 6 bases, with 21 bases between. The DNA of the CDR3 is TGCGCCAGCAGCCAAGATGGCTCATTTTCCCGATCTGGCGAGCAGTACTTC. This translates into CASSQDGSFSRSGEQYF.

The genes are TRBV9 and TRBJ2-1, with TRBD2 identical over 8 bases. V dropped 4 bases and J dropped 6; count of bases not matched to a gene: 21. Per germline, CDR1 SGDLS and CDR2 YYNGEE. The CDR3 spans 19 residues. CDR3 DNA sequence: TGTGCCAGCAGCCTGAACGCAGCGGGAGAGATCCTCCCTCCCAATGAGCAGTTCTTC. This sequence encodes CASSLNAAGEILPPNEQFF.

This chain joins TRBV4-1 and TRBJ1-1; D not resolved. V lost 4 bases and J lost 1, with 16 bases in between. CDR3 length: 16 amino acids. CDR1 and CDR2 from the germline V gene are MGHRA and YSYEKL. The CDR3 DNA is TGCGCCAGCAGCCCACTTCCGAGTCCCGGGAACACTGAAGCTTTCTTT. Translated: CASSPLPSPGNTEAFF.

As for this clone: Other DNA sequences in this specimen translate into the identical CDR3. The V call is TRBV9, the J call TRBJ2-2; tentatively, D is TRBD2 (5 bases). Germline CDR1 is SGDLS and CDR2 is YYNGEE. This CDR3 comprises 16 residues. The germline V and J ends were trimmed by 0 bases and 0 bases, with 9 bases remaining between them. CDR3 sequence: CASSVGTGTNTGELFF. CDR3 in DNA: TGTGCCAGCAGCGTAGGGACTGGGACGAACACCGGGGAGCTGTTTTTT.

The chain carries TRBV11-2 and TRBJ2-5, with D unresolved. From germline, CDR1 is SGHAT and CDR2 FQNNGV. Between the trimmed V and J ends, which lost 2 bases and 5 bases, there was a span of 12 bases. The CDR3 has 14 amino acids. CDR3 protein: CASSLRSGWETQYF. As DNA, the CDR3 is TGTGCCAGCAGCTTAAGGAGTGGCTGGGAGACCCAGTACTTC.

The CDR3, as DNA: TGTGCCAGCAGCTTACTCCTAGGGGTAAGGTATGAGCAGTTCTTC. Translated: CASSLLLGVRYEQFF. This rearrangement joins TRBV7-9 to TRBJ2-1; possibly TRBD1 for D (5 bases). The CDR3 runs to 15 residues. Germline CDR1 is SEHNR and CDR2 is FQNEAQ (reference sequence). Trimming took off 2 bases at V and 8 bases at J, with 16 bases between the two ends.

The rearrangement uses TRBV11-2 and TRBJ2-6, with a weak D call TRBD2 (5 bases). Trimming shortened V by 11 bases and J by 1 base, and 9 bases separated the two germline ends. Germline loops: CDR1 SGHAT, CDR2 FQNNGV. The CDR3 has 13 residues. The CDR3 DNA is TGTGCCGGAAGGGAGTCTGGGGCCAACGTCCTGACTTTC. Protein sequence: CAGRESGANVLTF. Drawing the rest from reference TRBV11-2 and TRBJ2-6, the complete variable domain is EAGVAQSPRYKIIEKRQSVAFWCNPISGHATLYWYQQILGQGPKLLIQFQNNGVVDDSQLPKDRFSAERLKGVDSTLKIQPAKLEDSAVYLCAGRESGANVLTFGAGSRLTVL.

The chain recombines TRBV2 with TRBJ2-7, with D possibly being TRBD2 (6 bases). Germline V gene sequence: CDR1 SNHLY, CDR2 FYNNEI. The CDR3 length is 12 residues. V lost 3 bases and J lost 6, with 9 bases in between. CDR3 region: CASSDIGGEQYF. The CDR3 coding sequence is TGTGCCAGCAGTGACATCGGGGGCGAGCAGTACTTC.

V usage is TRBV5-8 and J usage is TRBJ2-2, with D possibly matching TRBD1 (5 bases). V was pared by 9 bases and J by 4 bases, with 16 bases between. The CDR3 loop spans 14 amino acids. Looked up from germline, CDR1 is SGHTS and CDR2 is YDEGEE. CDR3 bases: TGTGCCACCTCACCCACAGGTATCACCGGGGAGCTGTTTTTT. Translation: CATSPTGITGELFF.

The chain uses TRBV10-3 and TRBJ2-1; unclear D gene. The germline gives CDR1 ENHRY, CDR2 SYGVKD. The CDR3 sequence is 14 residues long. V was shortened by 2 bases and J by 0 bases, with 5 bases between the two germline ends. The CDR3 DNA reads TGTGCCATCAGTGAGGCTACCTCCTACAATGAGCAGTTCTTC. Translation: CAISEATSYNEQFF.

This rearrangement joins TRBV20-1 to TRBJ2-7, with D possibly matching TRBD2 (5 bases). The V gene's germline CDR1 is DFQATT and CDR2 SNEGSKA (reference sequence). The CDR3 sequence is 10 residues long. V was trimmed by 6 bases and J by 5 bases, leaving 8 bases between them. The CDR3 region has the DNA TGCAGTGCCGGCGGGCACGAGCAGTACTTC. Its translation: CSAGGHEQYF.

This chain uses TRBV27 with TRBJ1-2; D is perhaps TRBD1 (6 bases). The germline gives CDR1 MNHEY, CDR2 SMNVEV (reference sequence). The CDR3 loop spans 14 amino acids. V dropped 5 bases and J dropped 4 bases, with 14 bases sitting between them. The CDR3 nucleotides read TGTGCCAGCAGTGGTCCCGGACAGATCTATGGCTACACCTTC. This gives the protein CASSGPGQIYGYTF.

The chain has TRBV5-1 and TRBJ1-1; D is ambiguous. Germline assignment: CDR1 SGHRS and CDR2 YFSETQ. The CDR3 consists of 13 residues. The V end was cut by 4 bases, the J end by 6 bases, with 13 bases between. This CDR3 is CASSPPTRAEAFF. CDR3 coding DNA: TGCGCCAGCAGCCCCCCTACGCGGGCTGAAGCTTTCTTT.

This chain joins TRBV27 and TRBJ2-7; TRBD1 agrees at 7 bases. The CDR3 totals 15 residues. The V gene end was trimmed by 0 bases and the J gene end by 6 bases; junction bases not matched to a gene: 8. Germline V gives CDR1 MNHEY, CDR2 SMNVEV (reference sequence). CDR3 DNA: TGTGCCAGCAGTTTATCGCCCGACAGGGTTCCCGAGCAGTACTTC. Translated, it gives CASSLSPDRVPEQYF.

The chain carries TRBV7-2 and TRBJ2-6; TRBD1 matches 9 bases. Germline loops: CDR1 SGHTA, CDR2 FQGNSA. Trimming removed 5 bases from V and 0 bases from J; junction bases left unmatched: 8. The CDR3 loop spans 18 amino acids. The CDR3 DNA sequence: TGTGCCAGCAGCGGATACAGGGGGCCCTCCTCTGGGGCCAACGTCCTGACTTTC. Its translation: CASSGYRGPSSGANVLTF.

This clone was counted a single time. The chain carries TRBV19 and TRBJ1-2, with D uncertain. Germline assignment: CDR1 LNHDA and CDR2 SQIVND (reference sequence). This CDR3 has 11 amino acids. Trimming took off 5 bases at V and 4 bases at J, with 5 bases between the two ends. CDR3 protein: CASSSSYGYTF. Written as DNA, the CDR3 is TGTGCCAGTAGTTCCTCCTATGGCTACACCTTC.

This clone has only a few counts. The chain employs TRBV2 and TRBJ1-2; D not certain. The CDR3 has 11 residues. Between the trimmed V and J ends, which lost 8 bases and 8 bases, there was a span of 12 bases. Germline V lookup: CDR1 SNHLY, CDR2 FYNNEI. In DNA, the CDR3 is TGTGCCAGCCAACAGACGGGAGGCTACACCTTC. Translation: CASQQTGGYTF.

V usage is TRBV7-9 and J usage is TRBJ2-1, with 8 bases that match TRBD1. V lost 5 bases, J lost 2 bases, and 5 bases stayed unmatched. Germline CDR1 and CDR2: SEHNR and FQNEAQ (reference sequence). The CDR3 has 15 amino acids. CDR3 residues: CASSHRGNPYNEQFF. The DNA for the CDR3 is TGTGCCAGCAGCCACAGGGGGAATCCCTACAATGAGCAGTTCTTC.

This chain uses TRBV21-1 with TRBJ2-4; the table's TRBD2 call for D was not verified on the DNA. TRBV21-1 is given as a pseudogene. This CDR3 spans 18 amino acids. The DNA for the CDR3 is TGTACCAGCAGCAAAGGTTTGAAGGGGGGGCTTGCCAAAAACATTCAGTACTTC. Its translation is CTSSKGLKGGLAKNIQYF.

The chain has TRBV5-1 and TRBJ2-7, with a weak D call TRBD2 (5 bases). CDR3 length: 14 residues. The V end lost 0 bases, the J end lost 7 bases, and 14 bases lay between the germline ends. Germline V gives CDR1 SGHRS, CDR2 YFSETQ. CDR3 DNA: TGCGCCAGCAGCTTGGCCGAGGGTCCCAGGGAGCAGTACTTC. It is translated as CASSLAEGPREQYF.

The chain employs TRBV5-4 and TRBJ2-1; TRBD1 agrees at 9 bases. The V gene end was trimmed by 3 bases and the J gene end by 9 bases; junction bases not matched to a gene: 4. The CDR3 consists of 13 residues. CDR1 is SGHNT, CDR2 YYREEE, per germline (reference sequence). CDR3 region: CASSSGDRAEQFF. In DNA form, the CDR3 reads TGTGCCAGCAGCTCGGGGGACAGGGCTGAGCAGTTCTTC.

The genes are TRBV6-1 and TRBJ2-6; a weak D match, TRBD1 (7 bases). Trimming removed 4 bases at V and 2 bases at J, with 12 bases between. Germline-derived CDR1 and CDR2 are MNHNS and SASEGT. The CDR3 length is 16 residues. The CDR3 DNA follows: TGTGCCAGCAGTGGCCAGGGGGGAACTGGGGCCAACGTCCTGACTTTC. Its protein product is CASSGQGGTGANVLTF.

This chain connects TRBV10-2 to TRBJ2-1, with 10 nucleotides matching TRBD1. Germline V lookup: CDR1 WSHSY, CDR2 SAAADI. V was clipped by 6 bases and J by 7 bases; unmatched bases: 3. The CDR3 is 13 amino acids. The CDR3 DNA reads as TGCGCCAGCAGGAGGACAGGGGGAAATGAGCAGTTCTTC. It translates to CASRRTGGNEQFF.